Listed below are T cell receptor beta chains from one sample, sequenced in a study of CD8+ T cells in alopecia areata. Clones were read by immunoSEQ multiplex PCR, and TCRdb kept only the in-frame ones, dropping some. The table lists 80,000 to 100,000 clones, about 40% of them singletons. The specimen comprised CD8+ T cells sorted from blood, sampled at week 24, from a patient treated with tofacitinib. The receptors were gathered from a human donor with alopecia areata. The CDR3 runs from the conserved cysteine through the conserved F or W. The D gene is left open where the match is weak. Size tells how often a clone was seen (once, few, many) or the class of an expanded clone, and some rows leave it out.

CDR3	DNA	size	V	J	length	D
CASAGPGTEAFF	TGTGCCAGCGCTGGTCCCGGCACTGAAGCTTTCTTT	few	TRBV7-9	TRBJ1-1	12	.
CASSLFDFYEQYF	TGTGCCAGCAGCTTATTCGATTTCTACGAGCAGTACTTC	many	TRBV7-2	TRBJ2-7	13	.
CASSSLDSSYEQYF	TGTGCCAGCAGCTCACTTGATAGCTCCTACGAGCAGTACTTC	.	TRBV5-4	TRBJ2-7	14	.
CASSAGGVYEQYF	TGTGCCAGCAGTGCTGGGGGGGTCTACGAGCAGTACTTC	few	TRBV2	TRBJ2-7	13	TRBD2
CASSGQGNNYGYTF	TGTGCCAGCAGCGGACAGGGGAATAACTATGGCTACACCTTC	.	TRBV9	TRBJ1-2	14	TRBD1
CASSVATGADNEKLFF	TGTGCCAGCAGCGTAGCTACGGGGGCGGATAATGAAAAACTGTTTTTT	few	TRBV9	TRBJ1-4	16	.
CASSLGTGETQYF	TGTGCCAGCAGCCTTGGGACAGGAGAGACCCAGTACTTC	.	TRBV13	TRBJ2-5	13	TRBD1
CASSVEHMNTEAFF	TGTGCCAGCAGCGTAGAGCACATGAACACTGAAGCTTTCTTT	few	TRBV9	TRBJ1-1	14	.
CSVEGGSSGGTGNEQFF	TGCAGCGTTGAAGGAGGGTCGTCAGGGGGGACCGGGAATGAGCAGTTCTTC	.	TRBV29-1	TRBJ2-1	17	.
CAWSAGGGRTDTQYF	TGTGCCTGGAGTGCGGGCGGAGGGCGCACAGATACGCAGTATTTT	.	TRBV30	TRBJ2-3	15	.
CAWSFVGGDEQYF	TGTGCCTGGAGTTTTGTAGGGGGCGACGAGCAGTACTTC	few	TRBV30	TRBJ2-7	13	TRBD1
CASSEVVVVGSGANVLTF	TGTGCCAGCAGTGAAGTTGTGGTGGTGGGCTCTGGGGCCAACGTCCTGACTTTC	.	TRBV6-1	TRBJ2-6	18	.
CASSLGGGTHNGQFF	TGTGCCAGCAGCTTAGGCGGTGGAACTCACAATGGGCAGTTCTTC	.	TRBV7-9	TRBJ2-1	15	.
CASSGSVYEQYF	TGTGCCAGCAGCGGGAGTGTTTACGAGCAGTACTTC	few	TRBV19	TRBJ2-7	12	TRBD2
CASSLRDYEQYF	TGTGCCAGCAGCTTAAGGGACTACGAGCAGTACTTC	.	TRBV7-9	TRBJ2-7	12	.
CASSIDPERLFQPQHF	TGTGCCAGTAGTATAGATCCAGAAAGGCTTTTTCAGCCCCAGCATTTT	.	TRBV19	TRBJ1-5	16	.
CASSSENRGPGTEAFF	TGTGCCAGCAGCTCAGAGAACAGGGGGCCCGGCACTGAAGCTTTCTTT	few	TRBV11-2	TRBJ1-1	16	TRBD1
CASSKGVPVGPGLGSGYTF	TGTGCCAGTAGTAAAGGAGTGCCGGTTGGACCGGGACTAGGGAGCGGCTACACCTTC	.	TRBV19	TRBJ1-2	19	.
CASSPDTGARAYEQYF	TGCGCCAGCAGCCCGGATACGGGGGCTAGGGCCTACGAGCAGTACTTC	.	TRBV5-1	TRBJ2-7	16	.
CASSLGGKETQYF	TGTGCCAGCAGCTTAGGGGGGAAAGAGACCCAGTACTTC	once	TRBV7-3	TRBJ2-5	13	.
CASGGRAYQETQYF	TGTGCCAGTGGCGGGAGGGCGTACCAAGAGACCCAGTACTTC	few	TRBV7-2	TRBJ2-5	14	TRBD2
CASSRSDPETGVLAGELFF	TGTGCCAGCAGCCGCTCAGATCCCGAGACAGGGGTCCTCGCCGGGGAGCTGTTTTTT	.	TRBV14	TRBJ2-2	19	TRBD1
CASSVGASGSYEQYF	TGTGCCAGCAGCGTAGGGGCTAGCGGGTCCTACGAGCAGTACTTC	few	TRBV9	TRBJ2-7	15	TRBD2
CASSSQRAESSYEQYF	TGTGCCAGCAGCTCACAAAGGGCTGAAAGCTCCTACGAGCAGTACTTC	.	TRBV7-9	TRBJ2-7	16	.
CASSASDGRALSTDTQYF	TGCGCCAGCAGCGCCAGTGACGGGAGGGCCCTCAGCACAGATACGCAGTATTTT	.	TRBV4-1	TRBJ2-3	18	TRBD2
CASSSTRGGANVLTF	TGTGCCAGCAGCTCCACCCGAGGTGGGGCCAACGTCCTGACTTTC	.	TRBV7-9	TRBJ2-6	15	.
CASSTGSGGYEQYF	TGTGCCAGCAGTACAGGGTCAGGGGGCTACGAGCAGTACTTC	.	TRBV27	TRBJ2-7	14	TRBD1
CASSRGSNEQFF	TGTGCCAGCAGCCGAGGAAGCAATGAGCAGTTCTTC	.	TRBV7-9	TRBJ2-1	12	.
CASRVMSGRIYEQYF	TGTGCCAGTAGGGTTATGAGCGGGAGAATCTACGAGCAGTACTTC	.	TRBV19	TRBJ2-7	15	TRBD2
CASSNLRDRALGTGELFF	TGTGCCAGCAGCAATCTAAGGGACAGGGCGCTCGGCACCGGGGAGCTGTTTTTT	few	TRBV21-1	TRBJ2-2	18	.
CASSFSAAGNTEAFF	TGTGCCAGCAGTTTCTCGGCAGCGGGGAACACTGAAGCTTTCTTT	.	TRBV27	TRBJ1-1	15	.
CASSFGLPGSYEQYF	TGTGCCAGCAGTTTTGGGCTACCTGGGAGCTACGAGCAGTACTTC	few	TRBV27	TRBJ2-7	15	.
CASSEGATYEQYF	TGTGCCAGCAGTGAAGGGGCAACCTACGAGCAGTACTTC	few	TRBV6-1	TRBJ2-7	13	.
CASSLSPAVSYEQYF	TGTGCCAGCAGCTTAAGTCCAGCGGTCTCCTACGAGCAGTACTTC	few	TRBV11-2	TRBJ2-7	15	.
CAAITGDETQYF	TGTGCCGCGATAACGGGGGACGAGACCCAGTACTTC	few	TRBV6-6	TRBJ2-5	12	.
CASSLRDGSNQPQHF	TGCGCCAGCAGCCTTCGGGACGGCAGCAATCAGCCCCAGCATTTT	.	TRBV4-1	TRBJ1-5	15	.
CASSPTRYLTDTQYF	TGTGCCAGCAGTCCGACTCGCTACCTCACAGATACGCAGTATTTT	few	TRBV7-8	TRBJ2-3	15	.
CASSLSGQPQHF	TGTGCCAGCAGCTTGAGCGGGCAGCCCCAGCATTTT	few	TRBV5-8	TRBJ1-5	12	.
CAWASLNTGELFF	TGTGCCTGGGCTTCTTTGAACACCGGGGAGCTGTTTTTT	.	TRBV30	TRBJ2-2	13	.
CASSSGTGRPGVYNEQFF	TGTGCCAGCAGCTCCGGGACAGGGAGGCCGGGAGTCTACAATGAGCAGTTCTTC	few	TRBV5-6	TRBJ2-1	18	TRBD1
CASSQGATEAFF	TGCGCCAGCAGTCAGGGGGCCACTGAAGCTTTCTTT	few	TRBV5-1	TRBJ1-1	12	TRBD1
CASSRDRPGELFF	TGCGCCAGCAGCCGAGACCGCCCCGGGGAGCTGTTTTTT	once	TRBV5-1	TRBJ2-2	13	.
CSVEWSSLGNYGYTF	TGCAGCGTTGAATGGTCTTCCTTGGGAAACTATGGCTACACCTTC	once	TRBV29-1	TRBJ1-2	15	.
CASSPGSRGTYEQYF	TGTGCCAGTAGTCCGGGGAGCAGGGGAACCTACGAGCAGTACTTC	few	TRBV19	TRBJ2-7	15	.
CASSPRDRGYEQYF	TGTGCCAGCAGCCCACGGGACAGGGGTTACGAGCAGTACTTC	.	TRBV7-6	TRBJ2-7	14	TRBD1
CASSGTGSSDIQYF	TGTGCCAGCAGCGGCACAGGGTCGTCGGACATTCAGTACTTC	few	TRBV7-9	TRBJ2-4	14	.
CASSLGGTEETQYF	TGTGCCAGCAGCTTAGGAGGGACAGAAGAGACCCAGTACTTC	.	TRBV11-2	TRBJ2-5	14	TRBD1
CASSGPRDLYNEQFF	TGTGCCAGCAGTGGCCCCCGGGACTTATACAATGAGCAGTTCTTC	few	TRBV2	TRBJ2-1	15	.
CASSRGAGGYTF	TGTGCCAGCTCCCGCGGGGCTGGTGGCTACACCTTC	few	TRBV27	TRBJ1-2	12	.
CAISNWTGSGYGYTF	TGTGCCATCAGTAACTGGACAGGGTCGGGCTATGGCTACACCTTC	.	TRBV10-3	TRBJ1-2	15	TRBD1
CASSSAGAPSYEQYF	TGTGCCAGTAGTTCCGCGGGAGCCCCATCCTACGAGCAGTACTTC	.	TRBV19	TRBJ2-7	15	TRBD2
CSVLQPEAFF	TGCAGCGTTCTTCAGCCTGAAGCTTTCTTT	few	TRBV29-1	TRBJ1-1	10	.
CASSITDSSYEQYF	TGTGCCAGTAGTATAACGGACAGCTCCTACGAGCAGTACTTC	.	TRBV19	TRBJ2-7	14	.
CASSFEGGKETQYF	TGTGCCAGCAGCTTCGAGGGAGGGAAAGAGACCCAGTACTTC	.	TRBV11-2	TRBJ2-5	14	TRBD2
CASSLDRVNEQFF	TGTGCCAGCAGCCTTGACAGGGTAAATGAGCAGTTCTTC	.	TRBV7-9	TRBJ2-1	13	TRBD1
CSVTERTETPGYTF	TGCAGCGTAACAGAGAGGACGGAGACTCCTGGCTACACCTTC	.	TRBV29-1	TRBJ1-2	14	.
CAISGMLAGDNEQFF	TGTGCCATCAGTGGAATGCTAGCGGGTGACAATGAGCAGTTCTTC	few	TRBV10-3	TRBJ2-1	15	TRBD2
CAWSGNTGELFF	TGTGCCTGGAGTGGAAACACCGGGGAGCTGTTTTTT	.	TRBV30	TRBJ2-2	12	.
CASIRGGNEAFF	TGTGCCAGCATCCGGGGGGGCAATGAAGCTTTCTTT	.	TRBV2	TRBJ1-1	12	.
CASSEPGGTEAFF	TGTGCCAGCAGTGAACCCGGGGGCACTGAAGCTTTCTTT	.	TRBV6-1	TRBJ1-1	13	.